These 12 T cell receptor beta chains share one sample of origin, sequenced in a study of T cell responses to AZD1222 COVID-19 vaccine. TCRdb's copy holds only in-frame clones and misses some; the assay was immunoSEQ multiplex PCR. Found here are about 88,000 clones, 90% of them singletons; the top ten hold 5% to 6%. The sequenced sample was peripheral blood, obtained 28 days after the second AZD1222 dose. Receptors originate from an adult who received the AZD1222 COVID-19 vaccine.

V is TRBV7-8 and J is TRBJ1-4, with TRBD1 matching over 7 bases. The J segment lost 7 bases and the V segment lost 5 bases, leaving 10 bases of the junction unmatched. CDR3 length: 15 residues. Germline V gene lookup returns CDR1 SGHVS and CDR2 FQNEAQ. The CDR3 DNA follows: TGTGCCAGCAGCCGAGAGACGGGACAGTCTGAAAAACTGTTTTTT. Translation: CASSRETGQSEKLFF. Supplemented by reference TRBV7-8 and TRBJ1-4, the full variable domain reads GAGVSQSPRYKVAKRGQDVALRCDPISGHVSLFWYQQALGQGPEFLTYFQNEAQLDKSGLPSDRFFAERPEGSVSTLKIQRTQQEDSAVYLCASSRETGQSEKLFFGSGTQLSVL.

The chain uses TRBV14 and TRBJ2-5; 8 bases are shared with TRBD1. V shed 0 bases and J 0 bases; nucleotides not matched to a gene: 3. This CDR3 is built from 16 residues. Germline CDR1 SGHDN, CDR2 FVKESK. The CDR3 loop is CASSQDRGLYQETQYF. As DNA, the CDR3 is TGTGCCAGCAGCCAAGACAGGGGGCTCTACCAAGAGACCCAGTACTTC.

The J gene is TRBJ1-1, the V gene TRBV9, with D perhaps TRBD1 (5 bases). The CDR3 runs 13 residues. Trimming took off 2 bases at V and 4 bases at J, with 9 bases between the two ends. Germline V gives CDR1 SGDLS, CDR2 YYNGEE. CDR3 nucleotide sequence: TGTGCCAGCAGCGTTTTACAGGCCACTGAAGCTTTCTTT. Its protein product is CASSVLQATEAFF.

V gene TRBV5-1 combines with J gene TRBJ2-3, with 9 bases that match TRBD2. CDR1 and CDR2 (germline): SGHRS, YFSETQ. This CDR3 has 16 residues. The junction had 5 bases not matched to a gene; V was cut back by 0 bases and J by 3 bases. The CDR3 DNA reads TGCGCCAGCAGCTTGGCGACTAGCGGAAATACAGATACGCAGTATTTT. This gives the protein CASSLATSGNTDTQYF.

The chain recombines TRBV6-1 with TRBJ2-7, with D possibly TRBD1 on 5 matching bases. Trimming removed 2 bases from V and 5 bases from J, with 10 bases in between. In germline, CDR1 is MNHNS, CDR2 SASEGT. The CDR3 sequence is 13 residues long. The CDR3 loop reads CASSESGKHEQYF. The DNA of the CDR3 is TGTGCCAGCAGTGAATCAGGGAAACACGAGCAGTACTTC.

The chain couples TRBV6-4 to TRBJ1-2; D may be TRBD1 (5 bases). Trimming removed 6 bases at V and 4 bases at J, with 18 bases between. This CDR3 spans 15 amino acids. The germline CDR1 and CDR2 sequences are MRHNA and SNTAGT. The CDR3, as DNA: TGTGCCAGCAGGCCCGGGACCCACGGCGGCTATGGCTACACCTTC. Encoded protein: CASRPGTHGGYGYTF.

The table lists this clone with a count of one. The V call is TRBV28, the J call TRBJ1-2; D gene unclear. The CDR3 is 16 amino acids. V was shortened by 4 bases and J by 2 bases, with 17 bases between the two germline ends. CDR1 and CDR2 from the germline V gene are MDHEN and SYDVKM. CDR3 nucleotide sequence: TGTGCCAGCAGTTCCGGGGAGTTAAGAAGGAACTATGGCTACACCTTC. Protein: CASSSGELRRNYGYTF.

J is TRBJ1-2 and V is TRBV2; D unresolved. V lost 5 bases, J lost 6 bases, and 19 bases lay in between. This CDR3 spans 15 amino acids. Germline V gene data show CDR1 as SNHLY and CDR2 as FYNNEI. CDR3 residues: CASSSTFPLDDGYTF. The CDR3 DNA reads TGTGCCAGCAGTTCGACTTTCCCGTTGGACGATGGCTACACCTTC.

In nucleotides, the CDR3 is TGTGCCAGCCCTGCTGGGTTGAACACTGAAGCTTTCTTT. Translation gives CASPAGLNTEAFF. This chain links TRBV18 with TRBJ1-1, with unresolved D. This CDR3 has 13 residues. Germline V lookup: CDR1 KGHSH, CDR2 LQKENI. V was clipped by 8 bases and J by 0 bases, with 10 bases between them.

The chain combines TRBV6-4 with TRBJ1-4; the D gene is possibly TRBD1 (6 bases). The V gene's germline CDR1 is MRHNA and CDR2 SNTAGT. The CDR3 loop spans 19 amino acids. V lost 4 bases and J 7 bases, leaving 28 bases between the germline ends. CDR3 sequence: CASSGRGWGGYRRGEKLFF. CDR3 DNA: TGTGCCAGCAGTGGCCGCGGTTGGGGGGGCTATCGTCGAGGTGAAAAACTGTTTTTT.

The CDR3 nucleotides are TGCGCCAGCGGGCCTCTGGCGGGGGGGCCCGGGGAGCTGTTTTTT. Its translation: CASGPLAGGPGELFF. The gene calls are TRBV5-1 and TRBJ2-2; 9 bases map to TRBD2. The J segment lost 6 bases and the V segment lost 7 bases, leaving 10 bases of the junction unmatched. CDR3 length equals 15 residues. Germline V lookup: CDR1 SGHRS, CDR2 YFSETQ.

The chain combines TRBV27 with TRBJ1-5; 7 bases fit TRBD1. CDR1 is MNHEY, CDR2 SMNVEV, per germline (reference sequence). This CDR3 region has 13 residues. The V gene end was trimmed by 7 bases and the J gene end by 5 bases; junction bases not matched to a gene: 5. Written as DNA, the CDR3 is TGTGCCAGCATGGGACAGCCGGATCAGCCCCAGCATTTT. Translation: CASMGQPDQPQHF.